This TCR beta chain was profiled in a study of CD8 T cells in ankylosing spondylitis. General study findings and limits: Researchers report that disease-linked clones proved CD8+ and relatively rare in peripheral blood. Past research had described some motif variants in reactive arthritis synovial fluid and blood. Disease-linked clones reportedly showed significant enrichment in matched ankylosing spondylitis synovial fluid. A motif in TCR beta, a set of fewer than ten highly homologous variants, appeared characteristic of ankylosing spondylitis blood.

Libraries for TCR beta were made by quantitative 5'-RACE with molecular barcodes. MiXCR, applied by TCRdb to the 5' RACE reads, yields one record per CDR3 protein. The sample contains roughly 450,000 distinct CDR3 sequences, more than 25% of which appear only once. Only a few counts were recorded for this clonotype. Its antigen is not known. The ends were cut back, 3 bases at V and 10 bases at J, with 17 bases in the middle. The V gene's germline CDR1 is KGHDR and CDR2 SFDVKD. The CDR3 has 15 residues. V usage is TRBV24-1 and J usage is TRBJ2-2; weak D call: TRBD2 (6 bases). The material sequenced was blood, either unsorted or a sorted T cell fraction (not recorded which). The sequence was collected from a male donor with ankylosing spondylitis. CDR3 amino acids: CATSDRQLSGSELFF. As DNA, the CDR3 is TGTGCCACCAGTGATCGACAACTTAGCGGTTCGGAGCTGTTTTTT.